The entry that follows covers one T cell receptor (beta chain) sequence. The CDR3 contains 13 residues. J gave up 5 bases and V 9 bases, and 6 bases lay outside the gene matches. CDR1 and CDR2 from the germline V gene are SNHLY and FYNNEI. Individuals who donated were healthy Caucasians from Russia aged roughly 6 to 90. Peripheral blood was drawn, around 9.5 milliliters per donor. This sample stems from a study of blood T cells in healthy people across ages. A second PCR, run for about 6 to 11 cycles, used a sample-barcoded 5' primer plus a J-beta primer mix. TCRdb used MiXCR to reprocess the 5' RACE reads, holding one entry per CDR3 protein. The sample includes roughly 800,000 distinct CDR3 sequences, under 40% seen only once; the top ten take approximately 13%.

The chain uses TRBV2 and TRBJ2-2; 7 bases map to TRBD1. This receptor was identified in a man aged 18 to 29 in good health. The sample was blood. The CDR3 protein is CASTTGKTGELFF. Here the CDR3 DNA reads TGTGCCAGTACGACAGGGAAAACCGGGGAGCTGTTTTTT.